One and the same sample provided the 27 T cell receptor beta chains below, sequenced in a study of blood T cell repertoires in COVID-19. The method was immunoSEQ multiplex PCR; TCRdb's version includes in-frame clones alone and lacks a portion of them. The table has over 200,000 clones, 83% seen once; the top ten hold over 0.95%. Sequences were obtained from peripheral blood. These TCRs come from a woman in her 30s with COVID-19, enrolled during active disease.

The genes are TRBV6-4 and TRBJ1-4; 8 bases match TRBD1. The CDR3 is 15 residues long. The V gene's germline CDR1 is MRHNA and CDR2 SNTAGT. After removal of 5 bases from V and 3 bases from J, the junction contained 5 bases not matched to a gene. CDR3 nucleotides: TGTGCCAGCAGTCCTTCCAGGGGGCCTAATGAAAAACTGTTTTTT. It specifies CASSPSRGPNEKLFF.

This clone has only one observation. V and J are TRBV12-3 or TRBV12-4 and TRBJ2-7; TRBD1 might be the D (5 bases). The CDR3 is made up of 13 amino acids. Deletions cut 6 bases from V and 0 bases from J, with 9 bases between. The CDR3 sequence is CASSRDSSYEQYF. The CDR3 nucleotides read TGTGCCAGCAGCCGCGACAGCTCCTACGAGCAGTACTTC.

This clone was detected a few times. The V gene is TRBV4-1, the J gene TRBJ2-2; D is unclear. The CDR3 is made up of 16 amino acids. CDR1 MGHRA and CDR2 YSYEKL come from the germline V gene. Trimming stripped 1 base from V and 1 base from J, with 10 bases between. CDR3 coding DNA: TGCGCCAGCAGCCAAGTCGAACTCCAGAACACCGGGGAGCTGTTTTTT. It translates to CASSQVELQNTGELFF.

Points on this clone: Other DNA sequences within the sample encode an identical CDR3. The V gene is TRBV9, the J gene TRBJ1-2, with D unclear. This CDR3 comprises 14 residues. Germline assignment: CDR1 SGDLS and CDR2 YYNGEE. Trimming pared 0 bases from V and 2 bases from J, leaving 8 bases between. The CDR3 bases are TGTGCCAGCAGCGTAGATTCGGGAAACTATGGCTACACCTTC. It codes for CASSVDSGNYGYTF. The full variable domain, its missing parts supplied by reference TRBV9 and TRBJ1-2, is DSGVTQTPKHLITATGQRVTLRCSPRSGDLSVYWYQQSLDQGLQFLIQYYNGEERAKGNILERFSAQQFPDLHSELNLSSLELGDSALYFCASSVDSGNYGYTFGSGTRLTVV.

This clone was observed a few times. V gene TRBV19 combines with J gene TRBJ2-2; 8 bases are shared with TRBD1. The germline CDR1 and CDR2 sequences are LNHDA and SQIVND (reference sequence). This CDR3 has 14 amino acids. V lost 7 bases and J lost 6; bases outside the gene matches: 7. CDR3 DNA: TGTGCCAGTAAACCTCAGGGGGCAGCCGGGGAGCTGTTTTTT. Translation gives CASKPQGAAGELFF.

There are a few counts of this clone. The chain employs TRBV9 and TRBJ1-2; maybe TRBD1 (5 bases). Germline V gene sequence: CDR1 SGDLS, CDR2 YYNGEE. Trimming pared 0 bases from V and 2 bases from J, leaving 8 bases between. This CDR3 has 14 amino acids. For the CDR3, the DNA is TGTGCCAGCAGCGTAGAGCCAGGGAACTATGGCTACACCTTC. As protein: CASSVEPGNYGYTF.

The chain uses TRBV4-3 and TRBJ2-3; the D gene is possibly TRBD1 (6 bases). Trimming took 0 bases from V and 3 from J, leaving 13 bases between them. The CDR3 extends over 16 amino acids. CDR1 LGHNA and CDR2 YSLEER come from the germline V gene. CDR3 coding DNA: TGCGCCAGCAGCCAAGATTCGCAGGGGAGAACAGATACGCAGTATTTT. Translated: CASSQDSQGRTDTQYF.

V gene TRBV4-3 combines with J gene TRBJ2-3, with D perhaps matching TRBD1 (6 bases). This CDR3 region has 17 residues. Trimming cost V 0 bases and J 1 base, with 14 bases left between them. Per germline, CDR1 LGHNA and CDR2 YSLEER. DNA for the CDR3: TGCGCCAGCAGCCAAGAGGCCAGGGGACCTCGCACAGATACGCAGTATTTT. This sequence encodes CASSQEARGPRTDTQYF.

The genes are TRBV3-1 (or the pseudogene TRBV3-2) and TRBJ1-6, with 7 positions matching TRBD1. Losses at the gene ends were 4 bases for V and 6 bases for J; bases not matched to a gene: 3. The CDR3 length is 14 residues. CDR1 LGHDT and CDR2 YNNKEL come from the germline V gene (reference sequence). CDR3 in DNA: TGTGCCAGCAGCCTGACAGGGTTTAATTCACCCCTCCACTTT. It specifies CASSLTGFNSPLHF.

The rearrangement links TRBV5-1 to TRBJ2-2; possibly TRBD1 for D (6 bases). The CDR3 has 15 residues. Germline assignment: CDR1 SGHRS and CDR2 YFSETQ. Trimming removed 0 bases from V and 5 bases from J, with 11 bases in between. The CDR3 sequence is CASSLDPQGTGELFF. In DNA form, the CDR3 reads TGCGCCAGCAGCTTGGATCCGCAGGGGACCGGGGAGCTGTTTTTT.

The CDR3 here is CASSRGTSGSRETQYF. CDR3 coding DNA: TGTGCCAGCAGCAGGGGGACTAGCGGGAGTCGCGAGACCCAGTACTTC. The V and J genes are TRBV11-2 and TRBJ2-5; 14 bases agree with TRBD2. V was clipped by 5 bases and J by 5 bases; unmatched bases: 7. CDR3 length equals 16 residues. The germline gives CDR1 SGHAT, CDR2 FQNNGV.

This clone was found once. CDR3 coding DNA: TGTGCCAGCTCATACGACAGGGGAAATTCACCCCTCCACTTT. It is translated as CASSYDRGNSPLHF. The chain joins TRBV18 to TRBJ1-6; TRBD1 matches 8 bases. The V gene end was trimmed by 5 bases and the J gene end by 7 bases; junction bases not matched to a gene: 4. Germline CDR1 and CDR2: KGHSH and LQKENI. The CDR3 is 14 amino acids. The entire variable domain, with the rest obtained from reference TRBV18 and TRBJ1-6, is as follows: NAGVMQNPRHLVRRRGQEARLRCSPMKGHSHVYWYRQLPEEGLKFMVYLQKENIIDESGMPKERFSAEFPKEGPSILRIQQVVRGDSAAYFCASSYDRGNSPLHFGNGTRLTVT.

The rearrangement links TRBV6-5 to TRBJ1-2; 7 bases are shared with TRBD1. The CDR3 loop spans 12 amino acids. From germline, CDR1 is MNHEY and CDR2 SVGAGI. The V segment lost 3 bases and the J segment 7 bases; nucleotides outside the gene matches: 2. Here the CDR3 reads CASSYRDSGYTF. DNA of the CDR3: TGTGCCAGCAGTTATAGGGACAGTGGCTACACCTTC.

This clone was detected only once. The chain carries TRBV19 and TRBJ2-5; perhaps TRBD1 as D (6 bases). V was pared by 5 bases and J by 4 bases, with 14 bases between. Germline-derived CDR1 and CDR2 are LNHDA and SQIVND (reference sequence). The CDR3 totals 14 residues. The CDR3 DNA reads TGTGCCAGTAGTGTCACAGGGTTAGGAGAGACCCAGTACTTC. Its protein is CASSVTGLGETQYF.

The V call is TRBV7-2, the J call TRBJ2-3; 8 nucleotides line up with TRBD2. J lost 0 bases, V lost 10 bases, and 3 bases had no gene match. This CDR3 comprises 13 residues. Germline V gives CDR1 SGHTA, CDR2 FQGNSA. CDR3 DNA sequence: TGTGCCACTGGCGGGAGGAGCACAGATACGCAGTATTTT. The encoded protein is CATGGRSTDTQYF.

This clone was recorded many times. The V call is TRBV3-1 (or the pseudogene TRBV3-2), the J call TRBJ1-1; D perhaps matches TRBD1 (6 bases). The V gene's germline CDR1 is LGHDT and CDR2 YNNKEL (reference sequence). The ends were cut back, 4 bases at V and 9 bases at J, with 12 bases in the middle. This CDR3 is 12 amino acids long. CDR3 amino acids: CASSPRTEQAFF. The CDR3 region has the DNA TGTGCCAGCAGCCCCCGGACAGAGCAAGCTTTCTTT.

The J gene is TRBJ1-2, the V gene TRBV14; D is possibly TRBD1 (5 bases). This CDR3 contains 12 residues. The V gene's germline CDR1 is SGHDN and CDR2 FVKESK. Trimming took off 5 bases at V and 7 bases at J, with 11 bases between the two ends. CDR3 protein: CASSYGGLGYTF. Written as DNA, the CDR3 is TGTGCCAGCAGCTACGGGGGTCTTGGCTACACCTTC.

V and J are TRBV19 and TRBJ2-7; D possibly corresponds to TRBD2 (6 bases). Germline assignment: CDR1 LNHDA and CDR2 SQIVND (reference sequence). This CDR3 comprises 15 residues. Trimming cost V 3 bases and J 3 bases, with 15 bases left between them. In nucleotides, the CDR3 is TGTGCCAGTAGTATGGGTAGCGGTCCTTTCTACGAGCAGTACTTC. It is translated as CASSMGSGPFYEQYF.

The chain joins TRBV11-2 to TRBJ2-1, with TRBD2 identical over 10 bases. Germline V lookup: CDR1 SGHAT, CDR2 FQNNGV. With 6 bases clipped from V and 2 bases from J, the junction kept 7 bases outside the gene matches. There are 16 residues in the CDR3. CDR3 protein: CASRRPGTSAYNEQFF. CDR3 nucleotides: TGTGCCAGCAGGAGGCCCGGGACTAGCGCCTACAATGAGCAGTTCTTC.

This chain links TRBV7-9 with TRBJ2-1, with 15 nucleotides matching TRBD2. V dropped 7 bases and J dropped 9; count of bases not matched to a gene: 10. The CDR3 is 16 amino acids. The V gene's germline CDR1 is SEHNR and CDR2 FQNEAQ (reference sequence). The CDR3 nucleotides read TGTGCCAGCAACCAACCCGGGACTAGCGGGAGGACTGAGCAGTTCTTC. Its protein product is CASNQPGTSGRTEQFF.

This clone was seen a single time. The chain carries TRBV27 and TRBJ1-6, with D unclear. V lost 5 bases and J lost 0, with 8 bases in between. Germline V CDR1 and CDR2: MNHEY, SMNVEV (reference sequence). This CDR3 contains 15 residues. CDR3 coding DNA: TGTGCCAGCAGTACTCTACTCTCCTATAATTCACCCCTCCACTTT. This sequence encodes CASSTLLSYNSPLHF.

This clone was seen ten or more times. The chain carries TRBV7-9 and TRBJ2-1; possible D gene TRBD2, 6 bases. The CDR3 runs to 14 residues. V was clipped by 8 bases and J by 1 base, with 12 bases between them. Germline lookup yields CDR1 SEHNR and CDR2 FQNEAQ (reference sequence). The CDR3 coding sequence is TGTGCCAGCTTCCCAGCGGGTTCCTACAATGAGCAGTTCTTC. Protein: CASFPAGSYNEQFF.

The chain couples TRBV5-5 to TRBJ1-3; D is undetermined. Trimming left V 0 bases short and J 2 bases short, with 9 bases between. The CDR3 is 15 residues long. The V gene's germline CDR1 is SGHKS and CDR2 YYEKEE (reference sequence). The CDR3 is CASSLAGEAGNTIYF. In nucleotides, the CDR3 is TGTGCCAGCAGCTTGGCCGGGGAAGCTGGAAACACCATATATTTT.

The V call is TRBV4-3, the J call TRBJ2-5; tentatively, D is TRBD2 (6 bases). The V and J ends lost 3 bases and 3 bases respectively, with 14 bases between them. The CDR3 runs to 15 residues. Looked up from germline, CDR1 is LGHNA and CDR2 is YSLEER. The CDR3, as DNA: TGCGCCAGCAGCCAGCTGTGGGGCGGGGAAGAGACCCAGTACTTC. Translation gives CASSQLWGGEETQYF.

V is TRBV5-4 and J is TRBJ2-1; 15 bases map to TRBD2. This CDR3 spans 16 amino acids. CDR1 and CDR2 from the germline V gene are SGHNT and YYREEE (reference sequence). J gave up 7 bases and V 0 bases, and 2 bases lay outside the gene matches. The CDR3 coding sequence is TGTGCCAGCAGCTTGGTTGGACTAGCGGGAGGGAATGAGCAGTTCTTC. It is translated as CASSLVGLAGGNEQFF.

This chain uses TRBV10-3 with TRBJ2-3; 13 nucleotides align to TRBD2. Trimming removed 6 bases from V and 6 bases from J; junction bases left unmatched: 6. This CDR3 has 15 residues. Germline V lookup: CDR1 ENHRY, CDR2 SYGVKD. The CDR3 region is CAIRGTSGMVDTQYF. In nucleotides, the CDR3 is TGTGCCATCAGGGGGACTAGCGGGATGGTGGATACGCAGTATTTT.

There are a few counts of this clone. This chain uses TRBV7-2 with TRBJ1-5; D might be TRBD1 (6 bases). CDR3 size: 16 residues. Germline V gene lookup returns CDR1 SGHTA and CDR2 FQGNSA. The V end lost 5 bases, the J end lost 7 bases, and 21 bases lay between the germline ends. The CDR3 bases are TGTGCCAGCAGCCCCGGGTCCAGGGGCAGGGGACAGCCCCAGCATTTT. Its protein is CASSPGSRGRGQPQHF.